Sequencing of this T cell receptor (beta chain) was carried out in a study of spatial heterogeneity in lung cancer. On the study more broadly: PBMC samples from follow-up, when available, were sequenced at a median of about 2 years post-resection. Consistent detection of more beta-chain than alpha-chain sequences was observed. Study-wide results and caveats: TCRs found ubiquitously expanded in tumor appeared in blood more at resection than at follow-up.

Time point in this sample: blood at routine non-recurrence follow-up after resection. Whole RNA was taken from tumor, nontumor lung or frozen PBMC; it was then sequenced unsorted. The length of the CDR3 is 15 residues. V was pared by 3 bases and J by 1 base, with 12 bases between. Germline V gene lookup returns CDR1 SGDLS and CDR2 YYNGEE. The presence of a unique molecular identifier marked each TCR cDNA molecule. TCRdb processed the 5' RACE reads anew with MiXCR; each CDR3 protein has one entry. The sample has some 110,000 distinct CDR3 sequences, approximately 12% seen once. In this sample, this clonotype turned up a few times. The antigen remains unidentified.

Sequencing was performed on PBMCs, taken at follow-up. This chain connects TRBV9 to TRBJ2-3; D possibly uses TRBD1 or TRBD2 (5 bases each). The clonotype originates from a male donor with early-stage non-small cell lung cancer. The CDR3 sequence is CASSEGPRRTDTQYF. In nucleotides, the CDR3 is TGTGCCAGCAGCGAGGGACCTAGGCGCACAGATACGCAGTATTTT.